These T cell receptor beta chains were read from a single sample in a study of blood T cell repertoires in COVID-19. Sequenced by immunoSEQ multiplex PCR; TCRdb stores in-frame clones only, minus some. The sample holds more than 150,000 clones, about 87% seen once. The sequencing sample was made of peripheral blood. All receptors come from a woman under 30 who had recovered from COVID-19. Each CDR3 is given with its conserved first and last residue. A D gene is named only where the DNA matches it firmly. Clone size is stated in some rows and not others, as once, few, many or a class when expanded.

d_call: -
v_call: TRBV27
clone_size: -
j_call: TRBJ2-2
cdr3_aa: CASSYTTTGGELFF
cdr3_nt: TGTGCCAGCAGTTACACGACTACCGGGGGGGAGCTGTTTTTT

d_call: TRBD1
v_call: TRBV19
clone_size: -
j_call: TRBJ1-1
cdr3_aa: CASSMGTGVGTEAFF
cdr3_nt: TGTGCCAGTAGTATGGGGACAGGAGTCGGGACTGAAGCTTTCTTT

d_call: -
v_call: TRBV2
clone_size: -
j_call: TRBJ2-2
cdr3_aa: CASTGGPGELFF
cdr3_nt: TGTGCCAGCACCGGAGGCCCCGGGGAGCTGTTTTTT

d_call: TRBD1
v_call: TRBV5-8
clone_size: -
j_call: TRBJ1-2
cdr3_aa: CASSPPGQGRDGYTF
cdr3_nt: TGTGCCAGCAGCCCCCCGGGACAGGGGAGAGATGGCTACACCTTC

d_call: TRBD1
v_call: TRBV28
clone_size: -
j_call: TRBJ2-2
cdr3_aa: CASSPNPIGGANTGELFF
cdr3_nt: TGTGCCAGCAGTCCAAACCCCATAGGGGGCGCGAACACCGGGGAGCTGTTTTTT

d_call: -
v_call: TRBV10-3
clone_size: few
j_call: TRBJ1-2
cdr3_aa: CAISETGSGYTF
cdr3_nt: TGTGCCATCAGTGAAACAGGGAGTGGCTACACCTTC

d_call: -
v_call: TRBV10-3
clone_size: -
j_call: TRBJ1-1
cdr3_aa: CANSDSSNTEAFF
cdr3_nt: TGTGCCAATTCGGACAGTTCGAACACTGAAGCTTTCTTT

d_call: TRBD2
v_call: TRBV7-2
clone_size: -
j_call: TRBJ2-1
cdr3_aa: CASTLDGGGLYNEQFF
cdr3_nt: TGTGCCAGCACCCTAGACGGGGGGGGACTTTACAATGAGCAGTTCTTC

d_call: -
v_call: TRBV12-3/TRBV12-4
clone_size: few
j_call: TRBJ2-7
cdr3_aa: CATQGRGLDEQYF
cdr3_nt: TGTGCCACACAGGGACGGGGTCTAGACGAGCAGTACTTC

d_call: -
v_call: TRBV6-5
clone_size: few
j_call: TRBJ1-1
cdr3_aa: CASGSGEAFF
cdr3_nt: TGTGCCAGTGGGAGCGGTGAAGCTTTCTTT

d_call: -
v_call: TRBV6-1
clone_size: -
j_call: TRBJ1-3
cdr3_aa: CASSDGGSGNTIYF
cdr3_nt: TGTGCCAGCAGTGACGGGGGGAGTGGAAACACCATATATTTT

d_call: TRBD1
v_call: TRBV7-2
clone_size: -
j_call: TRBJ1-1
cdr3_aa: CASSSDRARAFF
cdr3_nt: TGTGCCAGCAGCAGCGACAGGGCGCGTGCTTTCTTT

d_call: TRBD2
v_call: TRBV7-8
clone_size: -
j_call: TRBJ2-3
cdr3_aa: CASSLELAGGPGTDTQYF
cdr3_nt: TGTGCCAGCAGCTTAGAACTAGCGGGGGGGCCCGGCACAGATACGCAGTATTTT

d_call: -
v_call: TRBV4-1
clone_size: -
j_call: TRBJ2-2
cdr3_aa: CASSQGSLGVTGELFF
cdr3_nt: TGCGCCAGCAGCCAAGGGTCGCTAGGGGTGACCGGGGAGCTGTTTTTT

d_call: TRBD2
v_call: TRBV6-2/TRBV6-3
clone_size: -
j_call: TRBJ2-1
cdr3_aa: CASSYSASGRARSYNEQFF
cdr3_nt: TGTGCCAGCAGTTACTCGGCTAGCGGGAGGGCCCGCTCCTACAATGAGCAGTTCTTC

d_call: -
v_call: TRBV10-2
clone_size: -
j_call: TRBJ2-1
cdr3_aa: CASSESLTYQGEQFF
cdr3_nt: TGCGCCAGCAGTGAGTCCCTGACCTACCAGGGTGAGCAGTTCTTC

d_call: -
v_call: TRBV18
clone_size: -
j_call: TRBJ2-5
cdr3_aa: CASSLGTYPETQYF
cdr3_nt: TGTGCCAGCTCCCTAGGCACCTACCCAGAGACCCAGTACTTC

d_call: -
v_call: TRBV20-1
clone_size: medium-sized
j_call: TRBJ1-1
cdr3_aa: CSASEEGMLNTEAFF
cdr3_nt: TGCAGTGCTAGTGAAGAGGGCATGTTAAACACTGAAGCTTTCTTT

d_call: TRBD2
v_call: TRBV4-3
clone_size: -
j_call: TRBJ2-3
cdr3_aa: CASSHGTSRRTDTQYF
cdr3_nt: TGCGCCAGCAGCCACGGGACTAGCCGCCGCACAGATACGCAGTATTTT

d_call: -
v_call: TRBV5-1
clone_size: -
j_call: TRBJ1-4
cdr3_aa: CASSATNGGTLVATNEKLFF
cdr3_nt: TGCGCCAGCAGCGCAACCAACGGCGGAACTTTAGTTGCAACTAATGAAAAACTGTTTTTT

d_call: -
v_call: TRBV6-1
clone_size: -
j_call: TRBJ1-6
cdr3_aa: CASSEAYRAARTYNSPLHF
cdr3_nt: TGTGCCAGCAGTGAAGCGTACAGGGCGGCTAGGACCTATAATTCACCCCTCCACTTT

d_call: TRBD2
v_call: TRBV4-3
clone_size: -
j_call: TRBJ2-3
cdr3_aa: CASSQDYGGGYTDTQYF
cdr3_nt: TGCGCCAGCAGCCAAGATTATGGCGGGGGGTACACAGATACGCAGTATTTT

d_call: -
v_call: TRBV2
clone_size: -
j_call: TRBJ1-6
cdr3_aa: CASSDRTEYNSPLHF
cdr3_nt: TGTGCCAGCAGTGACCGGACAGAATATAATTCACCCCTCCACTTT

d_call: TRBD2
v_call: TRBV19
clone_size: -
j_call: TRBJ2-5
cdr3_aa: CASSIGGGGLETQYF
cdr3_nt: TGTGCCAGTAGTATTGGGGGGGGAGGGCTAGAGACCCAGTACTTC